This T cell receptor (beta chain) was profiled in a study of response to subunit inactivated influenza vaccine (dated by TCRdb to between 2018 and 2020). About the full investigation: Deep quantitative T cell receptor repertoire profiling was used in the study to track responses to a trivalent subunit inactivated influenza vaccine.

Measured from the cysteine to the phenylalanine, the CDR3 is 14 residues long. The read is trimmed to its CDR3 DNA, 42 bases read in frame from base 1. V is cut by 7 bases and J by 5 bases, and the space between the germline ends is 20 bases. Sequences SQVTM (CDR1) and ANQGSEA (CDR2) are obtained from the germline V gene. Study-wide findings and limitations: The authors suggested that each seasonal influenza vaccination may recruit only a limited number of new T cells.

The library was produced with RT-PCR. The instrument given in TCRdb is Illumina HiSeq 2500. The public reads were run again by TCRdb, first through fastp at Q25 and then through MiXCR, and only productive beta chains were kept. Merged by CDR3 protein, the rows form single entries marked with the most common genes and DNA. This sample comprises hundreds of thousands of distinct CDR3 sequences, around 8% of them detected only once. The top ten clonotypes cover 10% to 15% of the sample. This clonotype was picked up many times. Its specific antigen is unknown. Base qualities were left out, and no much larger clone turns up one base away.

This clonotype originated in a man between 50 and 69 years old who received an inactivated influenza vaccine. Donor details come from another sample of the same person, matched by shared clones. The sample consisted of PBMCs from blood, taken less than 25 months after vaccination. Recombination connected TRBV29-1 to TRBJ1-1; TRBD1 is perhaps the D gene, given 5 matching bases. This receptor carries the CDR3 CSAPMGLRGTEAFF. The nucleotides are TGCAGCGCGCCGATGGGGCTACGGGGAACTGAAGCTTTCTTT.